This T cell receptor beta chain was found in a study of blood T cell repertoires in COVID-19 (dated by TCRdb to between 2020 and 2021). In the study overall: Samples from collaborators originated in the United States, Italy and Spain and spanned both the acute and convalescent phases of COVID-19. The prospective study material was composed of cDNA or gDNA derived from T cells, B-cell-depleted T cells, or PBMCs. Subjects who had been exposed to COVID-19, were actively infected with it, or had recovered from it provided the deeply sampled blood TCRbeta repertoires that made up the dataset. A freely available public database, intended as a resource for researchers studying the immune response to SARS-CoV-2, is where the repertoires were released. Samples were obtained from the ongoing ImmuneRACE study (first 160 participants) and from some 1,300 subjects provided by 6 global collaborators. A de-identified subject ID, COVID-19 status, age in years and sex were almost always included in the sample metadata. Where HLA class I and class II types were available, the types were taken from metadata supplied by the sample provider, not from assay-based typing. Results and caveats for the whole study, not just this receptor: Clinical and demographic metadata were provided uncurated, with the amount varying by source and participant.

Whole blood was collected in K2EDTA tubes by collaborating institutions according to the institutions' own protocols. For TCRbeta analysis, collaborator samples were shipped as frozen whole blood, as isolated PBMCs, or as DNA extracted from either sample type. The immunoSEQ Assay, a bias-controlled multiplex PCR, was used to amplify TCRbeta CDR3 regions from genomic DNA. Processing in the source paper ran as follows. Within the assay, amplification of reference gene primers was used to estimate how many nucleated cells each sample contained. To quantify the absolute abundance of each unique TCRbeta CDR3 rearrangement, sequence reads were collapsed and filtered. For each sample, productive Simpson clonality was calculated as the square root of Simpson's diversity index over productive rearrangements. The clones in this table, taken by TCRdb from immuneACCESS, are in-frame only. Not every clone is retained; where verified, under half of the shortfall comes from an unresolved V gene, and the cause of the rest is unknown. V and J calls and clone size are those listed in that table; D and trimming were worked out from the DNA. The sample profile shows a few hundred thousand clones; more than 85% of them were found once. Of the sample, under 9% is held by the ten largest clones.

V lost 5 bases and J lost 8 bases, and the count of bases not matched to a germline gene is 12. Per the germline V gene, MNHEY is the CDR1 and SVGEGT is the CDR2. The CDR3, cysteine through phenylalanine, is 16 amino acids long. Only CDR3 DNA remains: 48 bases, in frame from the first base. Concerning this clone: The antigen it recognizes is unknown. Base qualities are not provided; no much larger clone lies one nucleotide away.

The chain uses TRBV6-2 or TRBV6-3 and TRBJ2-1; TRBD2 matches 10 bases in the middle. The sample taken for sequencing was peripheral blood. The clonotype was recovered from an older woman with active or convalescent COVID-19. The CDR3 protein is CASSQGLAEGGDEQFF. The DNA is as follows: TGTGCCAGCAGTCAAGGACTAGCGGAAGGCGGGGATGAGCAGTTCTTC.